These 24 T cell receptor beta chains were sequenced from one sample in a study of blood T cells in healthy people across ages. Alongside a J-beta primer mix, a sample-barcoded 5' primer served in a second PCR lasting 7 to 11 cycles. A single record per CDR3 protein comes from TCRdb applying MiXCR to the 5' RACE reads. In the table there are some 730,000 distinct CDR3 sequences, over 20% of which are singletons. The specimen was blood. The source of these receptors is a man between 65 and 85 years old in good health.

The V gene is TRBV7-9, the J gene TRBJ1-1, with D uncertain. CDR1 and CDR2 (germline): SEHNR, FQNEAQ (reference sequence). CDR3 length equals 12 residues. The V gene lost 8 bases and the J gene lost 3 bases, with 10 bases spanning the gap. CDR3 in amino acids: CASALSYTEAFF. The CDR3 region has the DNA TGTGCCAGCGCATTGAGTTACACTGAAGCTTTCTTT.

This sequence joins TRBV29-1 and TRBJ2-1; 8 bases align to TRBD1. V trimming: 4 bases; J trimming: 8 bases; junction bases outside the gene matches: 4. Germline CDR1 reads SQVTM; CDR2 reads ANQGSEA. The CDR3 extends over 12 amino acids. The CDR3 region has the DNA TGCAGCGTTGCCCAGGGGGCGCATGAGCAGTTCTTC. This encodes CSVAQGAHEQFF.

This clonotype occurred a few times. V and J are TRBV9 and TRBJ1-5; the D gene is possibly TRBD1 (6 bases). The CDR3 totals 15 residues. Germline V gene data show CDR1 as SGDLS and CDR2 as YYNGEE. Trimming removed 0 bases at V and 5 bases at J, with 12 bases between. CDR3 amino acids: CASSVEGTPDQPQHF. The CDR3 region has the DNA TGTGCCAGCAGCGTAGAGGGGACACCCGATCAGCCCCAGCATTTT.

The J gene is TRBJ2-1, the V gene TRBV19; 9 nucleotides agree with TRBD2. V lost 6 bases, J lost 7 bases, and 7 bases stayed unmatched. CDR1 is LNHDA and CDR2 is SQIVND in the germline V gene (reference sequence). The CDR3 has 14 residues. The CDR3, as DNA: TGTGCCAGTAGGTTTAGCGGGAGTGGGAATGAGCAGTTCTTC. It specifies CASRFSGSGNEQFF.

The CDR3 loop is CASRDFGANYGYTF. CDR3 coding DNA: TGTGCCAGCAGAGACTTTGGAGCGAACTATGGCTACACCTTC. This chain links TRBV6-1 with TRBJ1-2; unclear D gene. V lost 6 bases and J 2 bases, leaving 13 bases between the germline ends. CDR3 length: 14 amino acids. Per the germline V gene, CDR1 is MNHNS and CDR2 is SASEGT.

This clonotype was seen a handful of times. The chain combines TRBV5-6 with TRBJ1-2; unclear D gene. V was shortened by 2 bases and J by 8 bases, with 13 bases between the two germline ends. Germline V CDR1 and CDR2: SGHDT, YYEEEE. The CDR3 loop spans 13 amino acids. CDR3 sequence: CASSFPGFVGYTF. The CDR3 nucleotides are TGTGCCAGCAGCTTTCCCGGGTTCGTAGGCTACACCTTC.

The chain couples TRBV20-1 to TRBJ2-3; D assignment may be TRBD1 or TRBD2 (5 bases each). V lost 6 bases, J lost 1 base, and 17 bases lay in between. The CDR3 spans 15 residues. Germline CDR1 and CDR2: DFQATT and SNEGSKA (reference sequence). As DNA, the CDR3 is TGCAGTGCGGACGCAGGGACCTTTGGCACAGATACGCAGTATTTT. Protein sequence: CSADAGTFGTDTQYF.

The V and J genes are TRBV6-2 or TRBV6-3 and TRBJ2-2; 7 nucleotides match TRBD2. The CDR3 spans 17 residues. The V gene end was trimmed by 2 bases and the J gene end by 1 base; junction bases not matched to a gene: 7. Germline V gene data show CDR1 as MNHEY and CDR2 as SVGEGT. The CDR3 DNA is TGTGCCAGCAGTTACCGCCCGCGCGGGAGGAACACCGGGGAGCTGTTTTTT. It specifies CASSYRPRGRNTGELFF.

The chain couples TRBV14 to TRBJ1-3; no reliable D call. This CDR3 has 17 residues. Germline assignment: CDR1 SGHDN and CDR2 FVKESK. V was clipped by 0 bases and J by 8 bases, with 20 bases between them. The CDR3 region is CASSQDLPGWREDTIYF. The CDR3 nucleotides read TGTGCCAGCAGCCAAGATCTTCCGGGGTGGAGGGAAGACACCATATATTTT.

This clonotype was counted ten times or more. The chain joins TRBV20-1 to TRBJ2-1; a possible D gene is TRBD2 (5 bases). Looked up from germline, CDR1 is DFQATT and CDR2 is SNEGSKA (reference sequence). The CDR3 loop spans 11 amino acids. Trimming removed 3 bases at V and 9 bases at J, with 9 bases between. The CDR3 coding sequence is TGCAGTGCTAGCGGGGTGGTTGAGCAGTTCTTC. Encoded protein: CSASGVVEQFF.

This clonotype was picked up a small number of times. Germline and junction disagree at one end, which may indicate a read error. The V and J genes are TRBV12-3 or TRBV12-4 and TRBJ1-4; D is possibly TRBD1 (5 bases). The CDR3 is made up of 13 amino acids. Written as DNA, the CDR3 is TGTGCCGGCAGGCGCGCTAGCAGGGACAAACTGTTTTTT. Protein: CAGRRASRDKLFF.

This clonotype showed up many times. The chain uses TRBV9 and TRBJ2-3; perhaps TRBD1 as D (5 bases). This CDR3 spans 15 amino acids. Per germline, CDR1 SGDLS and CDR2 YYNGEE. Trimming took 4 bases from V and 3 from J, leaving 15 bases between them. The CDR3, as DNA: TGTGCCAGCAGCCATCTAGGGGCGCCAACAGATACGCAGTATTTT. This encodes CASSHLGAPTDTQYF.

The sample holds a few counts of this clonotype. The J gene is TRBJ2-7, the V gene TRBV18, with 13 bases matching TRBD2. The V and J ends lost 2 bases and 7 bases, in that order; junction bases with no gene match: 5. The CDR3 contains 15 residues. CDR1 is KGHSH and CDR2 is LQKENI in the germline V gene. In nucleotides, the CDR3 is TGTGCCAGCTCACCAATTGGACTAGCGGGGGTAGAGCAGTACTTC. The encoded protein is CASSPIGLAGVEQYF.

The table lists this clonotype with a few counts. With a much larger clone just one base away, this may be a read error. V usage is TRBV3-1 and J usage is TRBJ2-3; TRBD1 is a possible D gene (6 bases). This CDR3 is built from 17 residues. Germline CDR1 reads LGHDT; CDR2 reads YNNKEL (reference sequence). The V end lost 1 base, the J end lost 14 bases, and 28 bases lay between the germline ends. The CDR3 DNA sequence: TGTGCCAGCAGCCAAGGAAACTTGGCAGGTAGGGGGTTTGCGCGGTATTTT. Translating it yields CASSQGNLAGRGFARYF.

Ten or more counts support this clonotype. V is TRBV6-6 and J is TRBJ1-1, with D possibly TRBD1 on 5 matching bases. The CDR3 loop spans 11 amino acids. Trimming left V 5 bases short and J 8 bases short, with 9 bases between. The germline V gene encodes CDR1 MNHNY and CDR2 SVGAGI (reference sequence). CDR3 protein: CASSRRTEAFF. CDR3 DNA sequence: TGTGCCAGCAGTCGGAGGACAGAAGCTTTCTTT.

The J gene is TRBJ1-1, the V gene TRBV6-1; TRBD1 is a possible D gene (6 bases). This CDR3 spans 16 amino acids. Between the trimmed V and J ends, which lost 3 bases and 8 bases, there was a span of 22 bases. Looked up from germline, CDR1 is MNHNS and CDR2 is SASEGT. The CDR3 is CASSERPPGAGKEAFF. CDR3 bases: TGTGCCAGCAGTGAGAGACCTCCGGGGGCAGGGAAGGAAGCTTTCTTT.

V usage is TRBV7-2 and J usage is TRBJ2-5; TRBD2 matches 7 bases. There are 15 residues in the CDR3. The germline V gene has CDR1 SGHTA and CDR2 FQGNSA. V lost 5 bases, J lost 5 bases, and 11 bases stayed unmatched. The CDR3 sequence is CASSPGAGVRETQYF. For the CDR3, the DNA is TGTGCCAGCAGCCCTGGCGCGGGAGTCAGGGAGACCCAGTACTTC.

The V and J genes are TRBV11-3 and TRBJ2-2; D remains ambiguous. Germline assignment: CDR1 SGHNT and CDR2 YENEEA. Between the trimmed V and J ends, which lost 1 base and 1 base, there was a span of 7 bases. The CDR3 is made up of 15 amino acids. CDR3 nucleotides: TGTGCCAGCAGCTTAGGCGTACTGAACACCGGGGAGCTGTTTTTT. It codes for CASSLGVLNTGELFF.

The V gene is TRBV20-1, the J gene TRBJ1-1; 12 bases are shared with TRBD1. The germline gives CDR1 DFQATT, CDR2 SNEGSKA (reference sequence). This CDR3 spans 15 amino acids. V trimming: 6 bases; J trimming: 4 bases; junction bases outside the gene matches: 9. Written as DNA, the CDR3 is TGCAGTGCCACCGGGACAGGGGGCTTGGGCACTGAAGCTTTCTTT. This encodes CSATGTGGLGTEAFF.

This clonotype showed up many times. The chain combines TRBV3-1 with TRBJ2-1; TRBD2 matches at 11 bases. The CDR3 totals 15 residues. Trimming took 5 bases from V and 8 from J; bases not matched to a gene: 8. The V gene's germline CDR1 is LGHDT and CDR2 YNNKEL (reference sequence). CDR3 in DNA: TGTGCCAGCAGCTTAGCGGGAGGGCCTTTACATGAGCAGTTCTTC. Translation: CASSLAGGPLHEQFF.

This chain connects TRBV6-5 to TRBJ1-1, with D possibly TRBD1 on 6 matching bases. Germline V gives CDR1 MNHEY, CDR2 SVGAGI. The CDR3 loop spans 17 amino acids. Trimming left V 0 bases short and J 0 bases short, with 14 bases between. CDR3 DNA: TGTGCCAGCAGTTACTCGATTGGACAGACTATGAACACTGAAGCTTTCTTT. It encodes CASSYSIGQTMNTEAFF.

As DNA, the CDR3 is TGCAGTGCTTACCCTGACCGTGCGGGGAACACTGAAGCTTTCTTT. Translating gives CSAYPDRAGNTEAFF. The chain recombines TRBV20-1 with TRBJ1-1, with D unclear. The CDR3 runs to 15 residues. CDR1 is DFQATT, CDR2 SNEGSKA, per germline (reference sequence). Trimming left V 5 bases short and J 1 base short, with 17 bases between.

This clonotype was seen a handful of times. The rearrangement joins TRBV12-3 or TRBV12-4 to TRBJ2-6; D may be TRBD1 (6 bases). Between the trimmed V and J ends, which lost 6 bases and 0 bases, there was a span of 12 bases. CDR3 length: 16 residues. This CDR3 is CASRDSSVSGANVLTF. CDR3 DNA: TGTGCCAGCAGGGACAGTTCCGTCTCTGGGGCCAACGTCCTGACTTTC.

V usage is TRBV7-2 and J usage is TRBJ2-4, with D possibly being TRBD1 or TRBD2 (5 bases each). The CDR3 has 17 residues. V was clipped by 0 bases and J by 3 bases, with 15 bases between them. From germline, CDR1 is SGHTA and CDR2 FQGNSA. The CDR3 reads CASSLAFGWDRKNIQYF. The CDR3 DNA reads TGTGCCAGCAGCTTAGCATTCGGATGGGACCGCAAAAACATTCAGTACTTC.